Each of the 10 T cell receptor beta chains below was sequenced from the same sample in a study of T cells in localized non-small cell lung cancer. Produced via immunoSEQ multiplex PCR; TCRdb's table is partial and in-frame only. The sample has 21,000 or so clones; approximately 85% are singletons. This sample comprised peripheral blood mononuclear cells, obtained before any cancer treatment. The source of these receptors is a male donor older than 55 with stage II lung adenocarcinoma.

This clone occurred once. The chain is built from TRBV2 and TRBJ1-1, with D maybe TRBD1 (6 bases). The V and J ends lost 7 bases and 6 bases respectively, with 12 bases between them. The germline V gene encodes CDR1 SNHLY and CDR2 FYNNEI. This CDR3 contains 12 residues. CDR3 sequence reads: CASTYTGPEAFF. DNA of the CDR3: TGTGCCAGCACCTACACAGGGCCTGAAGCTTTCTTT.

The chain carries TRBV4-1 and TRBJ2-3, with a weak D call TRBD1 (5 bases). Trimming took off 3 bases at V and 2 bases at J, with 15 bases between the two ends. The CDR3 runs to 16 residues. CDR1 is MGHRA and CDR2 is YSYEKL in the germline V gene. DNA for the CDR3: TGCGCCAGCAGCCAGGTCCTGACAGTGCCCACAGATACGCAGTATTTT. Residues: CASSQVLTVPTDTQYF.

This clone was recorded only once. One end of the junction is discordant with germline, which a read error may explain. The V gene is TRBV29-1, the J gene TRBJ2-5, with D hard to call. The CDR3 is 14 residues long. Germline V gives CDR1 SQVTM, CDR2 ANQGSEA. The CDR3 DNA reads as TGCAGCGTGGAAGGGATAACCCTAAGGGAGACCCAGTACTTC. Its protein is CSVEGITLRETQYF.

The rearrangement joins TRBV2 to TRBJ2-5; D gene ambiguous. The germline CDR1 and CDR2 sequences are SNHLY and FYNNEI. The length of the CDR3 is 14 residues. V lost 5 bases, J lost 5 bases, and 15 bases lay in between. DNA for the CDR3: TGTGCCAGCAGTCGAGCACTTAGAGAGGAGACCCAGTACTTC. This gives the protein CASSRALREETQYF.

The chain is built from TRBV29-1 and TRBJ2-3, with 7 bases fitting TRBD1. V was pared by 4 bases and J by 4 bases, with 8 bases of the junction left unmatched. This CDR3 has 14 residues. Germline loops: CDR1 SQVTM, CDR2 ANQGSEA. CDR3: CSVGRGGYSDTQYF. The CDR3 DNA reads as TGCAGCGTTGGGAGAGGGGGCTATTCAGATACGCAGTATTTT.

This rearrangement joins TRBV28 to TRBJ1-4, with D unclear. V dropped 4 bases and J dropped 8 bases, with 14 bases sitting between them. Germline-derived CDR1 and CDR2 are MDHEN and SYDVKM. The CDR3 is made up of 14 amino acids. The CDR3 region has the DNA TGTGCCAGCAGTTCACATGGGGTTCGGGAAAAACTGTTTTTT. As protein: CASSSHGVREKLFF.

This chain joins TRBV5-4 and TRBJ2-5; D possibly corresponds to TRBD1 (6 bases). The germline V gene encodes CDR1 SGHNT and CDR2 YYREEE (reference sequence). This CDR3 is 13 amino acids long. Trimming left V 1 base short and J 5 bases short, with 9 bases between. In DNA form, the CDR3 reads TGTGCCAGCAGCTTGTTTCAGGGGGAGACCCAGTACTTC. As protein: CASSLFQGETQYF.

J is TRBJ2-1 and V is TRBV5-4; weak D call: TRBD1 (6 bases). Germline CDR1 and CDR2: SGHNT and YYREEE (reference sequence). With 0 bases removed from V and 6 bases from J, the gap between germline ends came to 13 bases. The CDR3 is 15 residues long. In nucleotides, the CDR3 is TGTGCCAGCAGCTTGGCGTTCCAGGGGCGCAATGAGCAGTTCTTC. The encoded protein is CASSLAFQGRNEQFF.

The chain is built from TRBV7-9 and TRBJ2-7; TRBD1 or TRBD2 may be the D gene (5 bases each). Trimming took off 4 bases at V and 1 base at J, with 14 bases between the two ends. The CDR3 loop spans 15 amino acids. Germline values: CDR1 SEHNR, CDR2 FQNEAQ (reference sequence). The CDR3 DNA reads as TGTGCCAGCAGCTACGAGGGGTTATATTCCTACGAGCAGTACTTC. It yields the protein CASSYEGLYSYEQYF.

In DNA form, the CDR3 reads TGTGCCAGCAGCCTACTGACTAGCTTTTCGACAGATACGCAGTATTTT. This codes for CASSLLTSFSTDTQYF. The chain recombines TRBV5-6 with TRBJ2-3, with TRBD2 matching over 7 bases. The CDR3 extends over 16 amino acids. Germline V lookup: CDR1 SGHDT, CDR2 YYEEEE. V was pared by 4 bases and J by 3 bases, with 11 bases of the junction left unmatched.